This T cell receptor (beta chain) was found in a study of spatial heterogeneity in lung cancer. As for the study in general: Every unique TCR and UMI combination, on average, appeared more than ten times in raw reads.

The time point was: sample taken at primary tumor resection. The study sequenced unsorted whole RNA from tumor, nontumor lung or frozen PBMC. Samples came from roughly 70 TRACERx patients with untreated early-stage lung cancer. Study-wide findings and caveats: Blood carried ubiquitous expanded tumor TCRs more at resection than follow-up.

This clonotype was observed many times. Its antigen remains unidentified. Each TCR cDNA molecule carried a unique molecular identifier. TCRdb reprocessed the 5' RACE reads with MiXCR, giving one entry per CDR3 protein. Altogether 26,000 or so distinct CDR3 sequences are present, 7.5% to 10% being singletons, with the ten largest covering roughly 34%. After removal of 2 bases from V and 4 bases from J, the junction contained 12 bases not matched to a gene. The V gene's germline CDR1 is MDHEN and CDR2 SYDVKM. This CDR3 is built from 19 residues. The sequence came from a female donor with early-stage non-small cell lung cancer. This chain connects TRBV28 to TRBJ2-7, with TRBD2 matching 15 bases. The sequencing here drew on PBMCs, taken at surgery. CDR3 amino acids: CASSLRRRGLAGGRYEQYF. CDR3 in DNA: TGTGCCAGCAGTTTACGCAGACGGGGACTAGCGGGAGGAAGGTACGAGCAGTACTTC.